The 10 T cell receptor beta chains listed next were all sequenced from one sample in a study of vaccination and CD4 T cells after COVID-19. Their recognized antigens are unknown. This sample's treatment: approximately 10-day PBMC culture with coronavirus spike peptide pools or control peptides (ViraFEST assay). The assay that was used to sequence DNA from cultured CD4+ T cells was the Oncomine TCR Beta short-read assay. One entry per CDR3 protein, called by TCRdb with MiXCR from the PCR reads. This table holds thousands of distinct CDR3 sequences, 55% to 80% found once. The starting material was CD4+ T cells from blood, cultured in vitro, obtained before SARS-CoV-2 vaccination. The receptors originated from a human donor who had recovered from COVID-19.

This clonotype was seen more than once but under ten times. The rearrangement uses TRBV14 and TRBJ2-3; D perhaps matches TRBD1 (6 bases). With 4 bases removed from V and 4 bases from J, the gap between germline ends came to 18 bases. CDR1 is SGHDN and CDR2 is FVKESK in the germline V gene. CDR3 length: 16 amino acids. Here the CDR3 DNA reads TGTGCCAGCAGCCCATCGGGGTTGGGGGCCGCAGATACGCAGTATTTT. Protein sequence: CASSPSGLGAADTQYF. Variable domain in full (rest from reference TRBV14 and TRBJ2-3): EAGVTQFPSHSVIEKGQTVTLRCDPISGHDNLYWYRRVMGKEIKFLLHFVKESKQDESGMPNNRFLAERTGGTYSTLKVQPAELEDSGVYFCASSPSGLGAADTQYFGPGTRLTVL.

The CDR3 region is CASTQVHSNQPQHF. CDR3 DNA sequence: TGTGCCAGTACCCAGGTTCATAGCAATCAGCCCCAGCATTTT. The gene calls are TRBV5-6 and TRBJ1-5; D is unresolved. Germline CDR1 is SGHDT and CDR2 is YYEEEE. This CDR3 is built from 14 residues. Trimming left V 8 bases short and J 0 bases short, with 12 bases between.

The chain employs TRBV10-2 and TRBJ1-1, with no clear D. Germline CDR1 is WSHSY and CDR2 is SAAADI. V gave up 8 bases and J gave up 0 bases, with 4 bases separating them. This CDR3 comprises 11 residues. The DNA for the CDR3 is TGCGCCAGCTTTATGAACACTGAAGCTTTCTTT. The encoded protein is CASFMNTEAFF.

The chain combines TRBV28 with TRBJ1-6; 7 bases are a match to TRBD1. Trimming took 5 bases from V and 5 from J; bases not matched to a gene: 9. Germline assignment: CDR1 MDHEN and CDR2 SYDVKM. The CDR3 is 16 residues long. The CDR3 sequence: CASSAVDRPNNSPLHF. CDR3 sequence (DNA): TGTGCCAGCAGTGCCGTGGACAGGCCGAATAATTCACCCCTCCACTTT.

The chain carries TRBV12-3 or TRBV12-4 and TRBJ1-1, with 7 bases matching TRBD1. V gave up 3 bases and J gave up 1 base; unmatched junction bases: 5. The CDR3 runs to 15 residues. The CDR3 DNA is TGTGCCAGCAGTTTCCCCGGGACAGAGAACACTGAAGCTTTCTTT. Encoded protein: CASSFPGTENTEAFF.

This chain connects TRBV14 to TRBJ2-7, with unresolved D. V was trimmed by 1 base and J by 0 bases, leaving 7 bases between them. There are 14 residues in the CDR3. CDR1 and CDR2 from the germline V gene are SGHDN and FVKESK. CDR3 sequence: CASSQVAYSYEQYF. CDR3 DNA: TGTGCCAGCAGCCAAGTCGCCTACTCCTACGAGCAGTACTTC. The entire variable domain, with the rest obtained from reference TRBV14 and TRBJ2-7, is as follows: EAGVTQFPSHSVIEKGQTVTLRCDPISGHDNLYWYRRVMGKEIKFLLHFVKESKQDESGMPNNRFLAERTGGTYSTLKVQPAELEDSGVYFCASSQVAYSYEQYFGPGTRLTVT.

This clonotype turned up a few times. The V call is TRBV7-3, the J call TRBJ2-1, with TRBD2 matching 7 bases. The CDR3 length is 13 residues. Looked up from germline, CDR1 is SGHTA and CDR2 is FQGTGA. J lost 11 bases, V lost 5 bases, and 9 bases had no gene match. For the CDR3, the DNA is TGTGCCAGCAGCCAGCGGGACTCGAATAAGCAGTTCTTC. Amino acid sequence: CASSQRDSNKQFF. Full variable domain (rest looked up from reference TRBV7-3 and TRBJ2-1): GAGVSQTPSNKVTEKGKYVELRCDPISGHTALYWYRQSLGQGPEFLIYFQGTGAADDSGLPNDRFFAVRPEGSVSTLKIQRTERGDSAVYLCASSQRDSNKQFFGPGTRLTVL.

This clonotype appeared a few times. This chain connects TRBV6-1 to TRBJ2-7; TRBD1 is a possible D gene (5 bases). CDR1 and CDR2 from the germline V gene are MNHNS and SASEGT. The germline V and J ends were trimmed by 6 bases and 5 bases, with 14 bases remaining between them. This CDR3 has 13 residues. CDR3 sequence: CASRGTGRDEQYF. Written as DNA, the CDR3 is TGTGCCAGCAGAGGAACAGGTCGAGACGAGCAGTACTTC.

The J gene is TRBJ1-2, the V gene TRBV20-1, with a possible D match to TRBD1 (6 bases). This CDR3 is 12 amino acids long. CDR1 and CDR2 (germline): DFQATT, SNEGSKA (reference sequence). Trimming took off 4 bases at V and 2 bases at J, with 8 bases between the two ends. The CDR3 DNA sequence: TGCAGTGCTAAGGGGACAAACTATGGCTACACCTTC. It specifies CSAKGTNYGYTF.

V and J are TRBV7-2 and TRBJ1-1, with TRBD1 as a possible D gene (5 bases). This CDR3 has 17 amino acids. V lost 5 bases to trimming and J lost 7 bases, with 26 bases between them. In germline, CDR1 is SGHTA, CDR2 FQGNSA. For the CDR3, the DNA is TGTGCCAGCAGCCGACACCGGGTAGGCTCAGGGATGGATGAAGCTTTCTTT. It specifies CASSRHRVGSGMDEAFF.